The 8 T cell receptor beta chains below come from one sample, sequenced in a study of blood T cell repertoires in COVID-19. Sequencing was performed with immunoSEQ multiplex PCR; in TCRdb, only in-frame clones are kept and a portion is missing. The sample carries about 230,000 clones, about 79% recorded once. The sequenced sample was peripheral blood. Every receptor here comes from a middle-aged man who had recovered from COVID-19.

J is TRBJ1-2 and V is TRBV6-5, with 9 bases lining up with TRBD1. V shed 7 bases and J 3 bases; nucleotides not matched to a gene: 3. Germline CDR1 MNHEY, CDR2 SVGAGI. The CDR3 sequence is 13 residues long. The CDR3 protein is CASKGQGYYGYTF. DNA for the CDR3: TGTGCCAGCAAGGGACAGGGATACTATGGCTACACCTTC.

The chain employs TRBV29-1 and TRBJ1-2; TRBD1 might be the D (6 bases). There are 14 residues in the CDR3. The ends were cut back, 4 bases at V and 7 bases at J, with 19 bases in the middle. Germline CDR1 is SQVTM and CDR2 is ANQGSEA. The CDR3 coding sequence is TGCAGCGTTGGCGAAACAGGGATGAGGGGTGGCTACACCTTC. This codes for CSVGETGMRGGYTF.

The V call is TRBV6-2 or TRBV6-3, the J call TRBJ1-1; D is unresolved. CDR1 is MNHEY, CDR2 SVGEGT, per germline. This CDR3 has 13 residues. V was pared by 2 bases and J by 5 bases, with 9 bases between. The CDR3 nucleotides are TGTGCCAGCAGTTACGGCAGTGCTACTGAAGCTTTCTTT. Translation: CASSYGSATEAFF.

The chain employs TRBV7-6 and TRBJ2-1, with TRBD2 matching 14 bases. The V gene end was trimmed by 2 bases and the J gene end by 13 bases; junction bases not matched to a gene: 10. Germline assignment: CDR1 SGHVS and CDR2 FNYEAQ. This CDR3 spans 16 amino acids. CDR3 nucleotide sequence: TGTGCCAGCAGCTTATTGAGGGGACTAGCGGGGGTCGGACAGTTCTTC. Residues: CASSLLRGLAGVGQFF.

V is TRBV7-2 and J is TRBJ1-1; a possible D gene is TRBD1 (5 bases). From germline, CDR1 is SGHTA and CDR2 FQGNSA. The V end was cut by 2 bases, the J end by 4 bases, with 11 bases between. The CDR3 has 14 residues. CDR3 in DNA: TGTGCCAGCAGCTTACGCCAGGGTCCCACTGAAGCTTTCTTT. It yields the protein CASSLRQGPTEAFF.

Concerning this clone: This CDR3 is also generated by other DNA sequences in the sample. The chain has TRBV12-3 or TRBV12-4 and TRBJ1-1; 9 bases match TRBD1. V dropped 6 bases and J dropped 3; count of bases not matched to a gene: 2. This CDR3 spans 13 amino acids. The chain's CDR3 is CASSRTGDTEAFF. Written as DNA, the CDR3 is TGTGCCAGCAGCCGGACAGGGGACACTGAAGCTTTCTTT.

This sequence joins TRBV4-3 and TRBJ2-1; D is perhaps TRBD2 (5 bases). Deletions cut 3 bases from V and 3 bases from J, with 18 bases between. Germline CDR1 reads LGHNA; CDR2 reads YSLEER. The CDR3 runs 17 residues. The CDR3: CASSHDYNVGDYNEQFF. CDR3 nucleotide sequence: TGCGCCAGCAGCCATGACTATAACGTTGGTGACTACAATGAGCAGTTCTTC.

The rearrangement links TRBV21-1 to TRBJ2-1; TRBD2, the table's D call, was not compared with the DNA. TRBV21-1 is a listed pseudogene. This CDR3 is 16 amino acids long. CDR3 bases: TGTGCCAACTTAACGACGGGGTCTCATAGGGACAATGAGCAGTTCTTC. It translates to CANLTTGSHRDNEQFF.